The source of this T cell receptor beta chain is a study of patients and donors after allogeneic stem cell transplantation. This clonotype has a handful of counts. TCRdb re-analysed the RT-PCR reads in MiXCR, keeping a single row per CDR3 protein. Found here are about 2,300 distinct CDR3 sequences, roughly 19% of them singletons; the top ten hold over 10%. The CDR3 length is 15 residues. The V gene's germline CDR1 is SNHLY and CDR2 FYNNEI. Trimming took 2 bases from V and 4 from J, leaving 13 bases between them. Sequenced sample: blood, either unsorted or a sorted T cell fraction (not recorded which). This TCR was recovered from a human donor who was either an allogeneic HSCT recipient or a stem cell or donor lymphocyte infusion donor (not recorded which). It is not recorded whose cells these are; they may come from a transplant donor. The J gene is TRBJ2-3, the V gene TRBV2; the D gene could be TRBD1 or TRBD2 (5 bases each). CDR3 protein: CASSEWPGLADTQYF. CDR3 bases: TGTGCCAGCAGTGAATGGCCGGGGCTGGCAGATACGCAGTATTTT.